One sample yielded the 23 T cell receptor beta chains listed below, sequenced in a study of cytotoxic CD8 clonotypes in ibrutinib-treated CLL. This table comes from immunoSEQ multiplex PCR, and its TCRdb copy is limited to in-frame clones, with some not included. The sample consists of roughly 300,000 clones, around 69% of them appearing once. The specimen was PBMCs, collected at disease progression, from a patient treated with ibrutinib. All receptors come from a human donor with chronic lymphocytic leukemia.

The gene calls are TRBV7-3 and TRBJ2-5; D is unclear. Germline CDR1 reads SGHTA; CDR2 reads FQGTGA. Trimming cost V 5 bases and J 1 base, with 14 bases left between them. The CDR3 loop spans 15 amino acids. CDR3 bases: TGTGCCAGCAGCCTTAATGGTAGGGCCCAAGAGACCCAGTACTTC. Residues: CASSLNGRAQETQYF.

The chain combines TRBV6-5 with TRBJ1-1; D gene unclear. Trimming took off 0 bases at V and 1 base at J, with 9 bases between the two ends. Germline V gene sequence: CDR1 MNHEY, CDR2 SVGAGI. CDR3 length: 15 residues. CDR3 in DNA: TGTGCCAGCAGTTACTCGGTGACGCAGAACACTGAAGCTTTCTTT. Translation: CASSYSVTQNTEAFF.

The chain is built from TRBV2 and TRBJ1-2; the D is unclear. The ends were cut back, 1 base at V and 4 bases at J, with 13 bases in the middle. This CDR3 comprises 15 residues. CDR1 is SNHLY, CDR2 FYNNEI, per germline. The DNA of the CDR3 is TGTGCCAGCAGTGAAGAGGCTCACAGCTCCTATGGCTACACCTTC. This sequence encodes CASSEEAHSSYGYTF.

Only a few counts were recorded for this clone. This chain links TRBV20-1 with TRBJ2-5; D is unclear. This CDR3 contains 10 residues. Trimming left V 6 bases short and J 2 bases short, with 4 bases between. The germline gives CDR1 DFQATT, CDR2 SNEGSKA (reference sequence). CDR3 DNA sequence: TGCAGTGCCCGACAAGAGACCCAGTACTTC. As protein: CSARQETQYF.

This clone was counted only a few times. The CDR3 DNA is TGTGCCAGCAGCAGACAGGGCTCGGGCACAGATACGCAGTATTTT. Its protein is CASSRQGSGTDTQYF. The gene calls are TRBV7-9 and TRBJ2-3, with 7 bases identical to TRBD1. In germline, CDR1 is SEHNR, CDR2 FQNEAQ (reference sequence). The CDR3 consists of 15 residues. V was pared by 5 bases and J by 1 base, with 6 bases of the junction left unmatched.

The chain recombines TRBV29-1 with TRBJ1-2; no clear D gene. This CDR3 has 12 residues. The germline V and J ends were trimmed by 3 bases and 6 bases, with 11 bases remaining between them. Per germline, CDR1 SQVTM and CDR2 ANQGSEA. DNA of the CDR3: TGCAGCGTTGAGGCAGGTCCCGATGGCTACACCTTC. As protein: CSVEAGPDGYTF.

In this sample, this clone turned up once. The chain recombines TRBV27 with TRBJ2-7; 7 bases agree with TRBD1. The germline V gene encodes CDR1 MNHEY and CDR2 SMNVEV (reference sequence). CDR3 length: 14 amino acids. V lost 8 bases to trimming and J lost 4 bases; unmatched junction nucleotides: 11. The CDR3 nucleotides are TGTGCCAGCGGCTTACAAGAGGGGGCTTACGAGCAGTACTTC. As protein: CASGLQEGAYEQYF.

The chain uses TRBV7-2 and TRBJ1-5; D is perhaps TRBD1 (6 bases). The CDR3 has 16 amino acids. V lost 3 bases, J lost 4 bases, and 16 bases lay in between. Germline values: CDR1 SGHTA, CDR2 FQGNSA. The CDR3 sequence: CASSFPRGGSNQPQHF. DNA of the CDR3: TGTGCCAGCAGCTTCCCCCGAGGGGGTTCAAATCAGCCCCAGCATTTT. The full variable domain, with the rest looked up from reference TRBV7-2 and TRBJ1-5, is GAGVSQSPSNKVTEKGKDVELRCDPISGHTALYWYRQSLGQGLEFLIYFQGNSAPDKSGLPSDRFSAERTGGSVSTLTIQRTQQEDSAVYLCASSFPRGGSNQPQHFGDGTRLSIL.

CDR3 in amino acids: CASSLAVSSGAYNEQFF. The CDR3 DNA follows: TGCGCCAGCAGCTTGGCCGTGAGTAGCGGCGCCTACAATGAGCAGTTCTTC. The rearrangement joins TRBV5-1 to TRBJ2-1; a weak D match, TRBD2 (6 bases). V was cut by 0 bases and J by 2 bases, with 15 bases left in between. This CDR3 has 17 amino acids. Germline CDR1 and CDR2: SGHRS and YFSETQ. Based on the CDR3 plus reference TRBV5-1 and TRBJ2-1, the full variable domain is KAGVTQTPRYLIKTRGQQVTLSCSPISGHRSVSWYQQTPGQGLQFLFEYFSETQRNKGNFPGRFSGRQFSNSRSEMNVSTLELGDSALYLCASSLAVSSGAYNEQFFGPGTRLTVL.

The chain couples TRBV4-1 to TRBJ2-2; the D gene is possibly TRBD2 (5 bases). CDR3 length equals 16 residues. The V and J ends lost 2 bases and 1 base respectively, with 11 bases between them. CDR1 is MGHRA and CDR2 is YSYEKL in the germline V gene. The CDR3 here is CASSQKQTKNTGELFF. CDR3 in DNA: TGCGCCAGCAGCCAAAAACAGACTAAGAACACCGGGGAGCTGTTTTTT.

DNA for the CDR3: TGTGCCAGCAGTTCCCCGGGACAGAACACAGATACGCAGTATTTT. This translates into CASSSPGQNTDTQYF. The chain has TRBV28 and TRBJ2-3; TRBD1 matches at 7 bases. CDR1 and CDR2 from the germline V gene are MDHEN and SYDVKM. The CDR3 covers 15 residues. Trimming took 4 bases from V and 2 from J; bases not matched to a gene: 6.

The genes are TRBV29-1 and TRBJ2-3, with 8 bases that match TRBD2. J lost 6 bases, V lost 4 bases, and 6 bases had no gene match. The CDR3 is made up of 13 amino acids. Germline lookup yields CDR1 SQVTM and CDR2 ANQGSEA. The CDR3 is CSVAAGGADTQYF. DNA of the CDR3: TGCAGCGTTGCTGCGGGGGGCGCGGATACGCAGTATTTT.

The V call is TRBV11-3, the J call TRBJ2-6, with D tentatively TRBD1 (6 bases). Deletions cut 1 base from V and 0 bases from J, with 10 bases between. In germline, CDR1 is SGHNT, CDR2 YENEEA. This CDR3 has 17 residues. The CDR3 protein is CASSLVPGDSGANVLTF. The CDR3 nucleotides are TGTGCCAGCAGCTTAGTACCAGGGGACTCTGGGGCCAACGTCCTGACTTTC.

The sample holds one count of this clone. The chain recombines TRBV4-1 with TRBJ2-7; 7 bases line up with TRBD2. Per the germline V gene, CDR1 is MGHRA and CDR2 is YSYEKL. The CDR3 runs to 17 residues. V shed 0 bases and J 0 bases; nucleotides not matched to a gene: 8. Here the CDR3 DNA reads TGCGCCAGCAGCCAAGATGGAGGCGGGAGTCCCTCCTACGAGCAGTACTTC. Amino acids: CASSQDGGGSPSYEQYF.

This chain links TRBV19 with TRBJ1-5; D call uncertain. Trimming removed 2 bases from V and 7 bases from J, with 15 bases in between. The CDR3 runs to 15 residues. Per the germline V gene, CDR1 is LNHDA and CDR2 is SQIVND (reference sequence). CDR3 protein: CASSIRPRPWQPQHF. The DNA of the CDR3 is TGTGCCAGTAGTATACGTCCCCGGCCGTGGCAGCCCCAGCATTTT.

This sequence joins TRBV18 and TRBJ2-5, with D unresolved. Trimming cost V 4 bases and J 1 base, with 7 bases left between them. The CDR3 runs to 13 residues. Per the germline V gene, CDR1 is KGHSH and CDR2 is LQKENI. The CDR3: CASSRSTQETQYF. The CDR3 DNA reads as TGTGCCAGCTCACGGTCTACCCAAGAGACCCAGTACTTC.

DNA of the CDR3: TGTGCCACCCGGACAGGGACATACAATGAGCAGTTCTTC. It yields the protein CATRTGTYNEQFF. The rearrangement joins TRBV27 to TRBJ2-1, with 8 bases fitting TRBD1. The CDR3 runs to 13 residues. The germline CDR1 and CDR2 sequences are MNHEY and SMNVEV (reference sequence). Trimming removed 10 bases from V and 4 bases from J; junction bases left unmatched: 6.

The rearrangement links TRBV9 to TRBJ2-1; D remains unclear. Deletions cut 4 bases from V and 8 bases from J, with 22 bases between. Germline lookup yields CDR1 SGDLS and CDR2 YYNGEE. The length of the CDR3 is 16 residues. The CDR3 loop is CASSSSRTRQAHEQFF. The CDR3 DNA reads TGTGCCAGCAGCTCGTCTCGGACCCGCCAGGCCCATGAGCAGTTCTTC.

V usage is TRBV19 and J usage is TRBJ2-3; no definite D call. CDR1 and CDR2 from the germline V gene are LNHDA and SQIVND (reference sequence). Trimming took off 5 bases at V and 2 bases at J, with 14 bases between the two ends. The CDR3 sequence is 15 residues long. The CDR3 reads CASSPRGGATDTQYF. As DNA, the CDR3 is TGTGCCAGTAGTCCTCGAGGTGGAGCCACAGATACGCAGTATTTT.

This clone came up once. V usage is TRBV5-6 and J usage is TRBJ2-4; 7 bases align to TRBD1. Trimming removed 4 bases from V and 3 bases from J; junction bases left unmatched: 4. CDR1 and CDR2 (germline): SGHDT, YYEEEE. The CDR3 extends over 14 amino acids. CDR3 in DNA: TGTGCCAGCAGCCCCCGGGACAGCAAAAACATTCAGTACTTC. As protein: CASSPRDSKNIQYF.

CDR3 in amino acids: CASSEGTMGTEAFF. The CDR3 DNA reads as TGTGCCAGCAGCGAGGGGACCATGGGCACTGAAGCTTTCTTT. The chain uses TRBV9 and TRBJ1-1; possible D gene TRBD1, 5 bases. CDR3 size: 14 residues. CDR1 and CDR2 (germline): SGDLS, YYNGEE. V was shortened by 3 bases and J by 4 bases, with 13 bases between the two germline ends.

CDR3 in DNA: TGTGCCAGCTCGGGGACTGTTGAAAAACTGTTTTTT. Residues: CASSGTVEKLFF. The V gene is TRBV18, the J gene TRBJ1-4; maybe TRBD1 (5 bases). Deletions cut 6 bases from V and 7 bases from J, with 9 bases between. Looked up from germline, CDR1 is KGHSH and CDR2 is LQKENI. The CDR3 has 12 amino acids.

The V gene is TRBV6-6, the J gene TRBJ1-6; TRBD1 aligns across 7 bases. Germline V gene sequence: CDR1 MNHNY, CDR2 SVGAGI (reference sequence). V shed 3 bases, J shed 7 bases, and the junction held 6 bases outside the gene matches. The CDR3 length is 15 residues. The CDR3 spells CASSYLGQRNSPLHF. CDR3 nucleotides: TGTGCCAGCAGTTATCTGGGACAGAGAAATTCACCCCTCCACTTT.